The clone carrying this TCR beta chain was counted once. The sample comes from a study of T cell changes during pregnancy in multiple sclerosis. Only in-frame clones appear in the TCRdb table, and some are missing; sequencing was by immunoSEQ multiplex PCR. The sample carries about 70,000 clones, approximately 90% recorded once. V shed 4 bases and J 6 bases; nucleotides not matched to a gene: 11. Germline CDR1 reads MNHEY; CDR2 reads SMNVEV (reference sequence). The CDR3 has 16 amino acids. The TCR was taken from a female donor in good health, enrolled as a control in a pregnancy study. Material: peripheral blood, obtained in the second trimester of pregnancy. The rearrangement joins TRBV27 to TRBJ2-2, with 7 bases matching TRBD2. In DNA, the CDR3 is TGTGCCAGCAGTTCGAGGGGTGGGGGAGGGGCCGGGGAGCTGTTTTTT. Protein product: CASSSRGGGGAGELFF.